One and the same sample provided the 26 T cell receptor beta chains below, sequenced in a study of blood T cells in healthy people across ages. A second PCR of roughly 7 to 11 cycles used a sample-barcoded 5' primer and a J-beta primer mix. In TCRdb, the 5' RACE reads were re-called with MiXCR into one record per CDR3 protein. The repertoire holds under 2 million distinct CDR3 sequences, with about 32% as singletons. The sequencing input was blood. These receptors all come from a woman in her 30s in good health.

This clonotype was recorded many times. CDR3 coding DNA: TGTGCCAGCAGCCAAACCTTGGGGAGTACGCAGTATTTT. Encoded protein: CASSQTLGSTQYF. The chain links TRBV4-2 to TRBJ2-3; D might be TRBD2 (5 bases). The CDR3 is made up of 13 amino acids. The V end lost 2 bases, the J end lost 8 bases, and 11 bases lay between the germline ends. CDR1 is LGHNA and CDR2 is YNFKEQ in the germline V gene.

This chain links TRBV4-1 with TRBJ2-7; D is perhaps TRBD1 (5 bases). Trimming removed 0 bases at V and 2 bases at J, with 20 bases between. CDR1 and CDR2 from the germline V gene are MGHRA and YSYEKL. The CDR3 loop spans 18 amino acids. CDR3 residues: CASSQDGLVGRAAYEQYF. CDR3 sequence (DNA): TGCGCCAGCAGCCAAGATGGGCTCGTGGGCAGGGCGGCCTACGAGCAGTACTTC.

J is TRBJ1-1 and V is TRBV4-1, with D possibly matching TRBD1 (5 bases). The CDR3 consists of 15 residues. Germline assignment: CDR1 MGHRA and CDR2 YSYEKL. Trimming took off 8 bases at V and 3 bases at J, with 19 bases between the two ends. DNA for the CDR3: TGCGCCAGCCTTTCAGATGGGGCCCCTGACACTGAAGCTTTCTTT. It codes for CASLSDGAPDTEAFF.

The chain couples TRBV9 to TRBJ2-3, with TRBD1 matching over 7 bases. Germline loops: CDR1 SGDLS, CDR2 YYNGEE. V shed 0 bases, J shed 0 bases, and the junction held 4 bases outside the gene matches. The CDR3 runs to 16 residues. This CDR3 is CASSVAGTASTDTQYF. The CDR3 DNA follows: TGTGCCAGCAGCGTAGCGGGGACAGCTAGCACAGATACGCAGTATTTT.

A few counts support this clonotype. The chain has TRBV9 and TRBJ2-5, with D perhaps given as TRBD1 or TRBD2 (5 bases each). Germline values: CDR1 SGDLS, CDR2 YYNGEE. The CDR3 sequence is 13 residues long. The V gene lost 3 bases and the J gene lost 5 bases, with 11 bases spanning the gap. CDR3 coding DNA: TGTGCCAGCAGCGAGGGGAGCACGGAGACCCAGTACTTC. This encodes CASSEGSTETQYF.

This chain joins TRBV7-2 and TRBJ2-4, with 7 nucleotides matching TRBD1. Germline lookup yields CDR1 SGHTA and CDR2 FQGNSA. This CDR3 has 16 amino acids. Germline trimming cut 5 bases from V and 0 bases from J; bases unmatched to any gene: 7. CDR3 region: CASSLLTGRAKNIQYF. CDR3 DNA: TGTGCCAGCAGCCTCCTGACAGGGAGAGCCAAAAACATTCAGTACTTC.

The J gene is TRBJ2-1, the V gene TRBV20-1; TRBD2 matches at 15 bases. CDR1 DFQATT and CDR2 SNEGSKA come from the germline V gene (reference sequence). This CDR3 spans 15 amino acids. With 6 bases clipped from V and 7 bases from J, the junction kept 7 bases outside the gene matches. This CDR3 is CSATTGTSGRNEQFF. CDR3 DNA sequence: TGCAGTGCAACGACCGGGACTAGCGGGAGGAATGAGCAGTTCTTC.

This chain connects TRBV20-1 to TRBJ2-3; the match to TRBD2 covers 9 bases. V dropped 3 bases and J dropped 5; count of bases not matched to a gene: 9. CDR3 length equals 15 residues. CDR1 is DFQATT and CDR2 is SNEGSKA in the germline V gene (reference sequence). In DNA, the CDR3 is TGCAGTGCTAGTAGCGGGAGATGGGTTGGAGATACGCAGTATTTT. The encoded protein is CSASSGRWVGDTQYF.

This clonotype was seen more than once but under ten times. V usage is TRBV12-3 or TRBV12-4 and J usage is TRBJ2-7, with 10 nucleotides matching TRBD1. This CDR3 has 14 residues. V gave up 8 bases and J gave up 6 bases; unmatched junction bases: 10. CDR3 coding DNA: TGTGCCAGCGGGCGGGACAGGGGCGCCTGCGAGCAGTACTTC. Translated, it gives CASGRDRGACEQYF.

This chain links TRBV4-1 with TRBJ2-5; D is perhaps TRBD2 (5 bases). Trimming took 2 bases from V and 7 from J, leaving 11 bases between them. Germline V CDR1 and CDR2: MGHRA, YSYEKL. This CDR3 is built from 13 residues. CDR3 loop: CASSQFAAGTQYF. DNA of the CDR3: TGCGCCAGCAGCCAATTTGCCGCGGGGACCCAGTACTTC.

This clonotype was seen ten or more times. This sequence joins TRBV6-6 and TRBJ2-5, with 10 nucleotides matching TRBD1. CDR3 length: 15 residues. Trimming at V came to 5 bases and at J to 1 base, leaving 4 bases not matched to a gene. Germline CDR1 reads MNHNY; CDR2 reads SVGAGI (reference sequence). Here the CDR3 reads CASSRTGGPQETQYF. In DNA, the CDR3 is TGTGCCAGCAGTCGGACAGGGGGACCCCAAGAGACCCAGTACTTC.

The V gene is TRBV27, the J gene TRBJ2-7; D not resolved. Germline CDR1 and CDR2: MNHEY and SMNVEV (reference sequence). The CDR3 contains 16 residues. Deletions cut 5 bases from V and 4 bases from J, with 21 bases between. Here the CDR3 DNA reads TGTGCCAGCAGTCCCTCTGCCGGGCTCGGGTTTTACGAGCAGTACTTC. Its protein product is CASSPSAGLGFYEQYF.

The chain has TRBV5-1 and TRBJ2-2; D call uncertain. The CDR3 length is 14 residues. V was trimmed by 6 bases and J by 3 bases, leaving 12 bases between them. Germline V CDR1 and CDR2: SGHRS, YFSETQ. CDR3 in DNA: TGCGCCAGCACTTGGGGTGGCGACACCGGGGAGCTGTTTTTT. Translating gives CASTWGGDTGELFF.

This clonotype was counted a few times. This rearrangement joins TRBV5-5 to TRBJ2-7; 7 bases line up with TRBD1. CDR1 SGHKS and CDR2 YYEKEE come from the germline V gene (reference sequence). After removal of 4 bases from V and 7 bases from J, the junction contained 14 bases not matched to a gene. The CDR3 extends over 15 amino acids. The CDR3, as DNA: TGTGCCAGCAGCCTTCCCGGGACAGCATCGAAAGAGCAGTACTTC. It specifies CASSLPGTASKEQYF.

The V call is TRBV4-1, the J call TRBJ2-7; D gene unclear. Trimming took 3 bases from V and 2 from J, leaving 11 bases between them. The CDR3 is made up of 14 amino acids. Per the germline V gene, CDR1 is MGHRA and CDR2 is YSYEKL. The CDR3 bases are TGCGCCAGCAGCCAGCTTTCGGGTACCTACGAGCAGTACTTC. Translating it yields CASSQLSGTYEQYF.

Only a few counts were recorded for this clonotype. CDR3 protein: CASSPPAGGPTGELFF. CDR3 in DNA: TGCGCCAGCAGCCCTCCCGCCGGGGGACCCACCGGGGAGCTGTTTTTT. The chain joins TRBV4-1 to TRBJ2-2, with D possibly being TRBD2 (6 bases). The CDR3 consists of 16 residues. The V end was cut by 4 bases, the J end by 4 bases, with 16 bases between. The germline gives CDR1 MGHRA, CDR2 YSYEKL.

This clonotype turned up a few times. Its ends do not fully match the called genes, so a read error is possible. The chain recombines TRBV5-6 with TRBJ2-6, with 7 bases lining up with TRBD1. This CDR3 comprises 15 residues. Germline-derived CDR1 and CDR2 are SGHDT and YYEEEE. Written as DNA, the CDR3 is TGTGCCAGCAGCTCCACAGGGGCAGGGGCCAACGTCCCGACTTTC. The encoded protein is CASSSTGAGANVPTF.

This clonotype has a single count. The genes are TRBV5-1 and TRBJ1-1; TRBD1 agrees at 9 bases. The germline CDR1 and CDR2 sequences are SGHRS and YFSETQ. V trimming: 5 bases; J trimming: 13 bases; junction bases outside the gene matches: 6. The CDR3 contains 11 residues. CDR3 sequence reads: CASRFGQGFFF. CDR3 coding DNA: TGCGCCAGCAGATTCGGACAGGGGTTTTTCTTT.

Points on this clonotype: Because the CDR3 is missing its conserved closing phenylalanine or tryptophan, this is likely a read error. The rearrangement links TRBV6-5 to TRBJ2-3, with 7 bases aligning to TRBD2. The germline V gene encodes CDR1 MNHEY and CDR2 SVGAGI. Trimming cost V 5 bases and J 4 bases; bases outside gene matches: 9. The CDR3 consists of 15 residues. The CDR3 coding sequence is TGTGCCAGCAGTGGGGCTTTAGGGAGGGCAGATACGCAGTATTTG. Translated: CASSGALGRADTQYL.

This clonotype turned up a few times. The V gene is TRBV6-2 or TRBV6-3, the J gene TRBJ2-1, with TRBD2 matching over 9 bases. Germline values: CDR1 MNHEY, CDR2 SVGEGT. J was trimmed by 9 bases and V by 2 bases; bases with no gene match: 14. The CDR3 is made up of 17 amino acids. This CDR3 reads CASSYEGTNSGRGEQFF. In DNA, the CDR3 is TGTGCCAGCAGTTACGAGGGAACTAATAGCGGGAGAGGTGAGCAGTTCTTC.

The rearrangement joins TRBV18 to TRBJ1-4; D remains ambiguous. The germline V and J ends were trimmed by 3 bases and 0 bases, with 11 bases remaining between them. CDR1 KGHSH and CDR2 LQKENI come from the germline V gene. The CDR3 totals 16 residues. CDR3 region: CASSPSEWATNEKLFF. In nucleotides, the CDR3 is TGTGCCAGCTCACCTTCCGAGTGGGCAACTAATGAAAAACTGTTTTTT. Full variable domain (outside the CDR3, taken from reference TRBV18 and TRBJ1-4): NAGVMQNPRHLVRRRGQEARLRCSPMKGHSHVYWYRQLPEEGLKFMVYLQKENIIDESGMPKERFSAEFPKEGPSILRIQQVVRGDSAAYFCASSPSEWATNEKLFFGSGTQLSVL.

In this sample, this clonotype turned up many times. J is TRBJ2-5 and V is TRBV4-1, with a weak D call TRBD2 (6 bases). The CDR3 is 14 residues long. The germline V gene encodes CDR1 MGHRA and CDR2 YSYEKL. Trimming stripped 4 bases from V and 7 bases from J, with 16 bases between. The CDR3 region is CASSPPGEIVTQYF. The DNA for the CDR3 is TGCGCCAGCAGCCCCCCGGGAGAGATCGTGACCCAGTACTTC.

This chain joins TRBV30 and TRBJ2-5; 9 positions agree with TRBD2. Germline V gene sequence: CDR1 GTSNPN, CDR2 SVGIG (reference sequence). The CDR3 is 14 residues long. J was trimmed by 2 bases and V by 4 bases; bases with no gene match: 5. CDR3 sequence: CAWIAGEEQETQYF. CDR3 DNA: TGTGCCTGGATAGCGGGAGAGGAGCAAGAGACCCAGTACTTC.

This chain links TRBV18 with TRBJ2-1, with D unclear. The end of the DNA fits TRBJ2-7 better, so the J call may be wrong. Germline-derived CDR1 and CDR2 are KGHSH and LQKENI. CDR3 length: 13 amino acids. The CDR3: CASSLPLGREQYF. The DNA for the CDR3 is TGTGCCAGCTCACTACCTCTAGGGCGCGAGCAGTACTTC.

This chain connects TRBV2 to TRBJ2-1; TRBD2 agrees at 10 bases. In germline, CDR1 is SNHLY, CDR2 FYNNEI. There are 17 residues in the CDR3. Trimming at V came to 1 base and at J to 12 bases, leaving 15 bases not matched to a gene. The DNA of the CDR3 is TGTGCCAGCAGTGAAGGGGGGGGACGACGGTCTAGCGGGGGGCAGTTCTTC. Encoded protein: CASSEGGGRRSSGGQFF.

In this sample, this clonotype turned up a few times. The chain employs TRBV4-1 and TRBJ2-1; no reliable D call. CDR1 and CDR2 (germline): MGHRA, YSYEKL. This CDR3 spans 14 amino acids. V shed 0 bases and J shed 6 bases, with 9 bases lying between them. In DNA form, the CDR3 reads TGCGCCAGCAGCCAAGAAGACGGTATCAATGAGCAGTTCTTC. Translating gives CASSQEDGINEQFF.